This passage covers 12 T cell receptor beta chains from one sample sequenced in a study of blood T cell repertoires in COVID-19. Using immunoSEQ multiplex PCR, the repertoire was profiled, and TCRdb retains in-frame clones only, with some absent. Of 70,000 to 95,000 clones listed, 89% are singletons. Sequenced material: peripheral blood. The source of these receptors is a man aged 50 to 59 with acute or convalescent COVID-19.

The genes are TRBV4-3 and TRBJ1-4; TRBD1 aligns across 7 bases. Germline assignment: CDR1 LGHNA and CDR2 YSLEER. This CDR3 comprises 14 residues. After removal of 1 base from V and 10 bases from J, the junction contained 6 bases not matched to a gene. This CDR3 reads CASSQGRTGAKLFF. For the CDR3, the DNA is TGCGCCAGCAGCCAAGGTCGGACAGGCGCAAAACTGTTTTTT.

J is TRBJ1-2 and V is TRBV6-6; tentative D call: TRBD1 (5 bases). The CDR3 spans 12 residues. Trimming removed 7 bases from V and 6 bases from J, with 12 bases in between. Germline lookup yields CDR1 MNHNY and CDR2 SVGAGI (reference sequence). CDR3 residues: CASTGGVDGYTF. CDR3 in DNA: TGTGCCAGCACGGGGGGGGTTGATGGCTACACCTTC.

The chain employs TRBV7-9 and TRBJ2-5, with 8 nucleotides matching TRBD2. Per the germline V gene, CDR1 is SEHNR and CDR2 is FQNEAQ (reference sequence). The CDR3 totals 17 residues. Losses at the gene ends were 2 bases for V and 0 bases for J; bases not matched to a gene: 8. This CDR3 reads CASSLPRSGGNQETQYF. The CDR3 coding sequence is TGTGCCAGCAGCTTACCCAGGAGCGGGGGAAACCAAGAGACCCAGTACTTC.

The genes are TRBV19 and TRBJ1-2, with D hard to call. The CDR3 is made up of 14 amino acids. CDR1 is LNHDA and CDR2 is SQIVND in the germline V gene (reference sequence). Trimming left V 3 bases short and J 7 bases short, with 15 bases between. CDR3 loop: CASSILLAGSGYTF. CDR3 DNA sequence: TGTGCCAGTAGTATCCTCCTCGCAGGCTCTGGCTACACCTTC.

The genes are TRBV28 and TRBJ1-5, with D perhaps TRBD1 (5 bases). CDR3 length: 13 amino acids. V dropped 6 bases and J dropped 4 bases, with 10 bases sitting between them. Germline loops: CDR1 MDHEN, CDR2 SYDVKM. The CDR3 protein is CASRRDRNQPQHF. CDR3 DNA sequence: TGTGCCAGCAGACGTGACAGAAATCAGCCCCAGCATTTT. The full variable domain, with the rest looked up from reference TRBV28 and TRBJ1-5, is DVKVTQSSRYLVKRTGEKVFLECVQDMDHENMFWYRQDPGLGLRLIYFSYDVKMKEKGDIPEGYSVSREKKERFSLILESASTNQTSMYLCASRRDRNQPQHFGDGTRLSIL.

This rearrangement joins TRBV5-6 to TRBJ1-2; TRBD1 matches at 7 bases. With V trimmed by 4 bases and J by 4 bases, 10 bases remained unmatched. The CDR3 consists of 15 residues. Per the germline V gene, CDR1 is SGHDT and CDR2 is YYEEEE. The CDR3 protein is CASSTAGRGLYGYTF. Here the CDR3 DNA reads TGTGCCAGCAGCACGGCGGGAAGGGGGCTCTATGGCTACACCTTC.

This clone occurred a few times. The chain recombines TRBV29-1 with TRBJ2-7; D may be TRBD2 (6 bases). Looked up from germline, CDR1 is SQVTM and CDR2 is ANQGSEA. This CDR3 comprises 12 residues. Trimming cost V 8 bases and J 2 bases, with 13 bases left between them. CDR3 amino acids: CSFLGGTYEQYF. The CDR3 DNA is TGCAGCTTTCTGGGGGGTACCTACGAGCAGTACTTC.

This chain links TRBV5-6 with TRBJ2-3, with D possibly TRBD1 on 6 matching bases. Germline CDR1 reads SGHDT; CDR2 reads YYEEEE. The V end was cut by 4 bases, the J end by 1 base, with 7 bases between. CDR3 length: 13 residues. The CDR3 sequence is CASSRTGTDTQYF. Here the CDR3 DNA reads TGTGCCAGCAGCCGGACAGGCACAGATACGCAGTATTTT.

The rearrangement joins TRBV9 to TRBJ2-2; a possible D gene is TRBD2 (5 bases). Per germline, CDR1 SGDLS and CDR2 YYNGEE. Trimming shortened V by 3 bases and J by 5 bases, and 14 bases separated the two germline ends. CDR3 length: 15 amino acids. The chain's CDR3 is CASSAGGWGTGELFF. CDR3 in DNA: TGTGCCAGCAGCGCAGGAGGCTGGGGAACCGGGGAGCTGTTTTTT. Combining the CDR3 with reference TRBV9 and TRBJ2-2 gives the whole variable domain DSGVTQTPKHLITATGQRVTLRCSPRSGDLSVYWYQQSLDQGLQFLIQYYNGEERAKGNILERFSAQQFPDLHSELNLSSLELGDSALYFCASSAGGWGTGELFFGEGSRLTVL.

V is TRBV7-6 and J is TRBJ1-1; TRBD1 matches 8 bases. This CDR3 is 15 amino acids long. The V gene end was trimmed by 5 bases and the J gene end by 4 bases; junction bases not matched to a gene: 9. In germline, CDR1 is SGHVS, CDR2 FNYEAQ. The CDR3 reads CASSDSTGDGTEAFF. CDR3 DNA sequence: TGTGCCAGCAGCGACTCGACAGGGGATGGCACTGAAGCTTTCTTT.

This chain links TRBV5-1 with TRBJ2-3, with 12 bases that match TRBD2. This CDR3 has 16 residues. Germline V gene sequence: CDR1 SGHRS, CDR2 YFSETQ. V lost 2 bases and J lost 1; bases outside the gene matches: 2. CDR3 protein: CASSFRLAGGTDTQYF. Written as DNA, the CDR3 is TGCGCCAGCAGCTTCCGACTAGCGGGGGGCACAGATACGCAGTATTTT.

There are many counts of this clone. The chain joins TRBV5-6 to TRBJ2-7; the match to TRBD1 covers 8 bases. The trim removed 1 base at V and 4 bases at J, leaving 13 bases unmatched. Germline values: CDR1 SGHDT, CDR2 YYEEEE. This CDR3 is 17 amino acids long. CDR3 protein: CASSLFRTGLDGYEQYF. The CDR3 bases are TGTGCCAGCAGCTTGTTTAGGACAGGGCTAGATGGGTACGAGCAGTACTTC.